The 28 T cell receptor beta chains presented below share a single source sample, sequenced in a study of CD8 T cells in ankylosing spondylitis. TCRdb independently ran MiXCR on the 5' RACE reads; one entry per CDR3 protein. The profile shows about 350,000 distinct CDR3 sequences, 20% to 25% of them singletons. The sequenced sample consisted of blood, either unsorted or a sorted T cell fraction (not recorded which). The origin of the receptors is a male donor with ankylosing spondylitis or in good health (not recorded which).

V usage is TRBV29-1 and J usage is TRBJ2-1, with 9 nucleotides matching TRBD1. Germline loops: CDR1 SQVTM, CDR2 ANQGSEA. V was pared by 5 bases and J by 4 bases, with 3 bases of the junction left unmatched. The CDR3 runs to 13 residues. The CDR3, as DNA: TGCAGCGTTCAGACAGGGGGGTACAATGAGCAGTTCTTC. This sequence encodes CSVQTGGYNEQFF.

This clonotype came up a few times. The rearrangement uses TRBV4-1 and TRBJ2-7, with D perhaps assigned TRBD1 or TRBD2 (5 bases each). Germline CDR1 MGHRA, CDR2 YSYEKL. With 4 bases removed from V and 7 bases from J, the gap between germline ends came to 17 bases. This CDR3 has 14 residues. CDR3 DNA sequence: TGCGCCAGCAGCCCCCGATTGACCGAGGGGGAGCAGTACTTC. It is translated as CASSPRLTEGEQYF.

This clonotype was found a few times. The chain links TRBV7-9 to TRBJ2-3; 9 nucleotides align to TRBD2. After removal of 1 base from V and 2 bases from J, the junction contained 4 bases not matched to a gene. CDR1 is SEHNR and CDR2 is FQNEAQ in the germline V gene (reference sequence). The CDR3 spans 16 residues. The CDR3 DNA sequence: TGTGCCAGCAGCTTAGTTAGCGGGGGACCCACAGATACGCAGTATTTT. Translated: CASSLVSGGPTDTQYF. The complete variable domain, with remaining parts taken from reference TRBV7-9 and TRBJ2-3, reads DTGVSQNPRHKITKRGQNVTFRCDPISEHNRLYWYRQTLGQGPEFLTYFQNEAQLEKSRLLSDRFSAERPKGSFSTLEIQRTEQGDSAMYLCASSLVSGGPTDTQYFGPGTRLTVL.

This clonotype was seen only a few times. The chain has TRBV20-1 and TRBJ2-7, with 11 bases aligning to TRBD2. The CDR3 has 17 residues. Germline V gene sequence: CDR1 DFQATT, CDR2 SNEGSKA (reference sequence). V was clipped by 0 bases and J by 2 bases; unmatched bases: 9. The CDR3 DNA reads as TGCAGTGCTAGAGATCTCTATAGCGGGGGGGGGCCCTACGAGCAGTACTTC. It specifies CSARDLYSGGGPYEQYF.

This clonotype was seen only a few times. The rearrangement links TRBV19 to TRBJ1-1; perhaps TRBD1 as D (6 bases). CDR1 is LNHDA and CDR2 is SQIVND in the germline V gene (reference sequence). The CDR3 runs 17 residues. V lost 0 bases and J 1 base, leaving 15 bases between the germline ends. CDR3 in amino acids: CASSIDSFQGRNTEAFF. The DNA of the CDR3 is TGTGCCAGTAGTATAGATTCATTTCAGGGGCGGAACACTGAAGCTTTCTTT.

The chain couples TRBV28 to TRBJ2-7; 7 positions match TRBD2. Losses at the gene ends were 5 bases for V and 3 bases for J; bases not matched to a gene: 16. There are 17 residues in the CDR3. Germline-derived CDR1 and CDR2 are MDHEN and SYDVKM. In DNA form, the CDR3 reads TGTGCCAGCAGTCCCTTTTGGGGGGGAGACGCAAACTACGAGCAGTACTTC. Its protein product is CASSPFWGGDANYEQYF.

In this sample, this clonotype turned up a few times. J is TRBJ2-7 and V is TRBV29-1; D call uncertain. CDR1 is SQVTM and CDR2 is ANQGSEA in the germline V gene. This CDR3 is built from 15 residues. Trimming removed 6 bases at V and 3 bases at J, with 21 bases between. This CDR3 is CSVFLRGAPNYEQYF. The DNA for the CDR3 is TGCAGCGTCTTCCTGCGCGGAGCGCCCAACTACGAGCAGTACTTC.

The chain links TRBV20-1 to TRBJ2-7; the D gene is possibly TRBD2 (5 bases). With 0 bases removed from V and 0 bases from J, the gap between germline ends came to 6 bases. The germline V gene encodes CDR1 DFQATT and CDR2 SNEGSKA (reference sequence). The CDR3 totals 13 residues. The CDR3 loop is CSARDGSSYEQYF. The CDR3 region has the DNA TGCAGTGCTAGAGATGGGAGCTCCTACGAGCAGTACTTC.

This clonotype was picked up many times. This sequence joins TRBV29-1 and TRBJ1-2; 9 bases match TRBD1. This CDR3 has 13 residues. Germline V CDR1 and CDR2: SQVTM, ANQGSEA. V shed 6 bases and J 4 bases; nucleotides not matched to a gene: 6. CDR3 amino acids: CSVAPDRGYGYTF. The CDR3 nucleotides read TGCAGCGTCGCCCCGGACAGGGGCTATGGCTACACCTTC. The entire variable domain, with the rest obtained from reference TRBV29-1 and TRBJ1-2, is as follows: SAVISQKPSRDICQRGTSLTIQCQVDSQVTMMFWYRQQPGQSLTLIATANQGSEATYESGFVIDKFPISRPNLTFSTLTVSNMSPEDSSIYLCSVAPDRGYGYTFGSGTRLTVV.

This clonotype has only a few counts. The rearrangement links TRBV4-1 to TRBJ2-1; 7 bases map to TRBD2. The CDR3 covers 16 residues. V was clipped by 0 bases and J by 3 bases; unmatched bases: 5. Per germline, CDR1 MGHRA and CDR2 YSYEKL. CDR3 nucleotides: TGCGCCAGCAGCCAAGATCCCGCGGGGGACTACAATGAGCAGTTCTTC. Amino acid sequence: CASSQDPAGDYNEQFF.

The chain is built from TRBV27 and TRBJ2-7; D could derive from TRBD1 or TRBD2 (6 bases each). The CDR3 totals 12 residues. V was cut by 7 bases and J by 5 bases, with 12 bases left in between. Germline V gives CDR1 MNHEY, CDR2 SMNVEV (reference sequence). Written as DNA, the CDR3 is TGTGCCAGCAACTCAAGGGGGGACGAGCAGTACTTC. This encodes CASNSRGDEQYF.

The chain carries TRBV7-9 and TRBJ2-5; D unclear. Trimming cost V 4 bases and J 2 bases, with 8 bases left between them. Germline-derived CDR1 and CDR2 are SEHNR and FQNEAQ (reference sequence). CDR3 size: 13 residues. The chain's CDR3 is CASSSAPQETQYF. CDR3 nucleotides: TGTGCCAGCAGCTCGGCCCCGCAAGAGACCCAGTACTTC.

This clonotype turned up a few times. This sequence joins TRBV9 and TRBJ2-5; D is unclear. With 3 bases removed from V and 4 bases from J, the gap between germline ends came to 10 bases. CDR1 and CDR2 from the germline V gene are SGDLS and YYNGEE. The CDR3 consists of 13 residues. CDR3 DNA sequence: TGTGCCAGCAGCGGGGGTCGTACAGAGACCCAGTACTTC. This translates into CASSGGRTETQYF. The full variable domain, completed using reference TRBV9 and TRBJ2-5, is DSGVTQTPKHLITATGQRVTLRCSPRSGDLSVYWYQQSLDQGLQFLIQYYNGEERAKGNILERFSAQQFPDLHSELNLSSLELGDSALYFCASSGGRTETQYFGPGTRLLVL.

The chain recombines TRBV27 with TRBJ2-1; D is undetermined. The CDR3 is 11 amino acids. Trimming removed 8 bases from V and 10 bases from J, with 12 bases in between. CDR1 MNHEY and CDR2 SMNVEV come from the germline V gene (reference sequence). For the CDR3, the DNA is TGTGCCAGCGGTCTGTCTCGGGAGCAGTTCTTC. Translated, it gives CASGLSREQFF.

The rearrangement links TRBV20-1 to TRBJ1-1; perhaps TRBD1 as D (5 bases). V was shortened by 0 bases and J by 7 bases, with 12 bases between the two germline ends. Germline assignment: CDR1 DFQATT and CDR2 SNEGSKA (reference sequence). The CDR3 runs 13 residues. The CDR3 loop reads CSAREPGRSEAFF. The CDR3 DNA sequence: TGCAGTGCTAGAGAGCCAGGGAGAAGTGAAGCTTTCTTT.

V gene TRBV7-2 combines with J gene TRBJ1-2; D not certain. The V end lost 4 bases, the J end lost 4 bases, and 7 bases lay between the germline ends. Germline values: CDR1 SGHTA, CDR2 FQGNSA. The CDR3 sequence is 12 residues long. The CDR3 loop reads CASSSVPYGYTF. CDR3 nucleotides: TGTGCCAGCAGCTCCGTCCCCTATGGCTACACCTTC.

V gene TRBV4-1 combines with J gene TRBJ2-1; 8 bases are shared with TRBD1. Trimming at V came to 6 bases and at J to 0 bases, leaving 13 bases not matched to a gene. Germline V CDR1 and CDR2: MGHRA, YSYEKL. The CDR3 loop spans 18 amino acids. The CDR3 bases are TGCGCCAGCAGAATGAAACCTCAGGGGGCGAGCTCCTACAATGAGCAGTTCTTC. This codes for CASRMKPQGASSYNEQFF.

This clonotype appeared a few times. The chain combines TRBV7-9 with TRBJ2-1, with 8 bases aligning to TRBD1. The CDR3 runs 14 residues. The germline gives CDR1 SEHNR, CDR2 FQNEAQ (reference sequence). Unmatched junction bases numbered 7, after V lost 5 bases and J lost 7 bases. The CDR3 here is CASSVPGQVNEQFF. CDR3 bases: TGTGCCAGCAGCGTACCGGGACAGGTAAATGAGCAGTTCTTC.

The rearrangement uses TRBV5-1 and TRBJ2-7; 7 bases fit TRBD2. Looked up from germline, CDR1 is SGHRS and CDR2 is YFSETQ. This CDR3 is built from 14 residues. V dropped 4 bases and J dropped 2; count of bases not matched to a gene: 6. As DNA, the CDR3 is TGCGCCAGCAGCACACTAGCGCTCACCTACGAGCAGTACTTC. It yields the protein CASSTLALTYEQYF.

This clonotype showed up just a few times. This chain uses TRBV20-1 with TRBJ2-1; D is unresolved. CDR1 is DFQATT and CDR2 is SNEGSKA in the germline V gene (reference sequence). The CDR3 runs to 13 residues. The ends were cut back, 1 base at V and 6 bases at J, with 10 bases in the middle. CDR3 protein: CSARGETGNEQFF. The CDR3 region has the DNA TGCAGTGCTAGAGGAGAGACCGGCAATGAGCAGTTCTTC.

The chain has TRBV7-2 and TRBJ2-2; perhaps TRBD1 as D (6 bases). V was shortened by 5 bases and J by 6 bases, with 19 bases between the two germline ends. This CDR3 contains 16 residues. Looked up from germline, CDR1 is SGHTA and CDR2 is FQGNSA. CDR3 sequence (DNA): TGTGCCAGCAGCCCCGGGACAATAGGCGGATCCGGGGAGCTGTTTTTT. Its translation: CASSPGTIGGSGELFF.

The chain combines TRBV4-1 with TRBJ2-5; D is unclear. Between the trimmed V and J ends, which lost 2 bases and 5 bases, there was a span of 15 bases. The CDR3 is 15 amino acids. Germline V gene data show CDR1 as MGHRA and CDR2 as YSYEKL. The CDR3 bases are TGCGCCAGCAGCCAAAATATCGGGTTGGGGGAGACCCAGTACTTC. It codes for CASSQNIGLGETQYF.

This clonotype was picked up a small number of times. The J gene is TRBJ2-5, the V gene TRBV27, with D perhaps matching TRBD1 (6 bases). Germline V gene sequence: CDR1 MNHEY, CDR2 SMNVEV (reference sequence). The CDR3 contains 13 residues. The V end lost 8 bases, the J end lost 4 bases, and 14 bases lay between the germline ends. The CDR3 bases are TGTGCCAGCGCAAGTCGAGGGGGAGAGACCCAGTACTTC. The encoded protein is CASASRGGETQYF.

The chain recombines TRBV12-3 or TRBV12-4 with TRBJ2-5; weak D call: TRBD2 (6 bases). V lost 5 bases and J 5 bases, leaving 9 bases between the germline ends. The CDR3 is 12 amino acids. The CDR3 nucleotides are TGTGCCAGCAGTGGGGGGTCCGAGACCCAGTACTTC. Encoded protein: CASSGGSETQYF.

This chain connects TRBV6-2 or TRBV6-3 to TRBJ2-5; D remains ambiguous. The CDR3 is 14 residues long. Germline V gene lookup returns CDR1 MNHEY and CDR2 SVGEGT. Trimming shortened V by 2 bases and J by 4 bases, and 11 bases separated the two germline ends. This CDR3 is CASSYVSGGETQYF. The CDR3 DNA is TGTGCCAGCAGTTACGTATCGGGCGGAGAGACCCAGTACTTC.

The V and J genes are TRBV20-1 and TRBJ2-7; D possibly corresponds to TRBD1 (6 bases). V gave up 7 bases and J gave up 2 bases, with 15 bases separating them. The CDR3 sequence is 13 residues long. Germline loops: CDR1 DFQATT, CDR2 SNEGSKA (reference sequence). This chain's CDR3 is CSGESRDTYEQYF. In DNA form, the CDR3 reads TGCAGTGGGGAGAGCCGGGACACCTACGAGCAGTACTTC.

The rearrangement links TRBV6-5 to TRBJ2-3; D call uncertain. Germline CDR1 reads MNHEY; CDR2 reads SVGAGI. V was clipped by 4 bases and J by 2 bases, with 16 bases between them. The CDR3 is 16 residues long. CDR3 in amino acids: CASSFSTTETTDTQYF. The DNA of the CDR3 is TGTGCCAGCAGTTTTAGTACTACCGAAACCACAGATACGCAGTATTTT.

This clonotype has a handful of counts. The chain links TRBV24-1 to TRBJ2-2; D may be TRBD1 (5 bases). CDR1 and CDR2 (germline): KGHDR, SFDVKD. V dropped 0 bases and J dropped 4 bases, with 14 bases sitting between them. The CDR3 runs to 17 residues. CDR3 nucleotide sequence: TGTGCCACCAGTGATTTGGGAAGGGGTCGAGGCACCGGGGAGCTGTTTTTT. Encoded protein: CATSDLGRGRGTGELFF.